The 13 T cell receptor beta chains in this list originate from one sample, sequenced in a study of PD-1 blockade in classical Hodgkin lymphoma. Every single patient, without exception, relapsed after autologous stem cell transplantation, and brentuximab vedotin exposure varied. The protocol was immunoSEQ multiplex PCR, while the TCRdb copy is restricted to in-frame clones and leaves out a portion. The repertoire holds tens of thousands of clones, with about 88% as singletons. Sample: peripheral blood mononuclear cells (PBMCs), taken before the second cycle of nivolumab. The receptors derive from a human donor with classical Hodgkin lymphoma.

Written as DNA, the CDR3 is TGTGCCAGCAGTTCCTCGGACCGCTTAAATAATTCACCCCTCCACTTT. This translates into CASSSSDRLNNSPLHF. The rearrangement links TRBV6-5 to TRBJ1-6; D not certain. CDR3 size: 16 residues. Germline V gene sequence: CDR1 MNHEY, CDR2 SVGAGI. Trimming took 4 bases from V and 5 from J, leaving 15 bases between them.

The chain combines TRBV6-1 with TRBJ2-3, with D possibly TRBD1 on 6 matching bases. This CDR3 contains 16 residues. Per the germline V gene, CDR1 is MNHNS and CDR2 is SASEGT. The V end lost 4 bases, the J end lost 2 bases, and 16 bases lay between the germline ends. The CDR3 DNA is TGTGCCAGCAGTGTGGACAGACAGTCGAACACAGATACGCAGTATTTT. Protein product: CASSVDRQSNTDTQYF.

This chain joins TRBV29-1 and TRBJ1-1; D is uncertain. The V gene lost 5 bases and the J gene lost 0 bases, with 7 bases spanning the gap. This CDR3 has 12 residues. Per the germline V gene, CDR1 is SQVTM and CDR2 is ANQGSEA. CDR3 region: CSVWSVNTEAFF. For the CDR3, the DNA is TGCAGCGTTTGGTCGGTGAACACTGAAGCTTTCTTT.

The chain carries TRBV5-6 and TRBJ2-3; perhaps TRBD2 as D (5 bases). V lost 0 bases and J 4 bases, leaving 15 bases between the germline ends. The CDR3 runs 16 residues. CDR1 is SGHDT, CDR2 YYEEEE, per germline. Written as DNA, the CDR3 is TGTGCCAGCAGCTTGGAAGCGGCAGCCAATCCAGATACGCAGTATTTT. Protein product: CASSLEAAANPDTQYF.

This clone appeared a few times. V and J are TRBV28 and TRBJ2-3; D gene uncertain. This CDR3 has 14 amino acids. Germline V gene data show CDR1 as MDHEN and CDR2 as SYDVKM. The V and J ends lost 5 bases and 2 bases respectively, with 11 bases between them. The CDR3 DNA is TGTGCCAGCAGTCATTTGGGAACCACAGATACGCAGTATTTT. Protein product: CASSHLGTTDTQYF.

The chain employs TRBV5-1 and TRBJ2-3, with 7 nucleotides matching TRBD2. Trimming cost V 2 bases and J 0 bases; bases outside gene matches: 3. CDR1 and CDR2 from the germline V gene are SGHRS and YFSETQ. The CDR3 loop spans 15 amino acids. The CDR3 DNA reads TGCGCCAGCAGCTTACTAGCGACTAGCACAGATACGCAGTATTTT. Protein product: CASSLLATSTDTQYF.

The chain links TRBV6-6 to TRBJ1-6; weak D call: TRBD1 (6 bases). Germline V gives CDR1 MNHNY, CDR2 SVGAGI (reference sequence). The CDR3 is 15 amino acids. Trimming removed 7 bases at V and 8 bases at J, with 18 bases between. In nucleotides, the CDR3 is TGTGCCAGCACCTCACTTCCAAGGGGGGATTCACCCCTCCACTTT. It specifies CASTSLPRGDSPLHF.

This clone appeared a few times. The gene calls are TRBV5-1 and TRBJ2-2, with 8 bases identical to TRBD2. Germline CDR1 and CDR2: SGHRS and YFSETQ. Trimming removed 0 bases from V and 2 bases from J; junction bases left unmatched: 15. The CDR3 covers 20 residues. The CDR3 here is CASSLVSGRALKGNTGELFF. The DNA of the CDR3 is TGCGCCAGCAGCTTGGTGTCCGGGAGGGCCCTAAAGGGAAACACCGGGGAGCTGTTTTTT.

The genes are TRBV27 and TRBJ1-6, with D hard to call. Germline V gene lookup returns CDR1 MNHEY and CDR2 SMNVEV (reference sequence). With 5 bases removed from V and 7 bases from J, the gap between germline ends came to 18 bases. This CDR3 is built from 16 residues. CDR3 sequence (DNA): TGTGCCAGCAGTACCCCTCCCGGGTTGGGGAATTCACCCCTCCACTTT. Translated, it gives CASSTPPGLGNSPLHF.

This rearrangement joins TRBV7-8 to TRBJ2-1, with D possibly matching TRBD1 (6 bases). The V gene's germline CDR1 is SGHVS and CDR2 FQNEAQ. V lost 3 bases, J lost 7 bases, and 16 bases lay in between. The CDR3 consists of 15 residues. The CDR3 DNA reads TGTGCCAGCAGCTTCGAGGACAGCGATAGTAATGAGCAGTTCTTC. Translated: CASSFEDSDSNEQFF.

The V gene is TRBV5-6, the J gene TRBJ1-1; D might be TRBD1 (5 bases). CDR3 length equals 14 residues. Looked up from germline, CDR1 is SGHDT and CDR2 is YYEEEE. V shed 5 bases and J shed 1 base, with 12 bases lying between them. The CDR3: CASSWAGRNTEAFF. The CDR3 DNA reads TGTGCCAGCAGTTGGGCAGGGAGGAACACTGAAGCTTTCTTT.

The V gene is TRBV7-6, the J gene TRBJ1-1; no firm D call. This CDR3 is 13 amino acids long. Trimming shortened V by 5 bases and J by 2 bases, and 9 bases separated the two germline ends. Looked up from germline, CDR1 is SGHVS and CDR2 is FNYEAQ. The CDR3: CASSHDSNTEAFF. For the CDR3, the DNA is TGTGCCAGCAGCCACGATAGTAACACTGAAGCTTTCTTT.

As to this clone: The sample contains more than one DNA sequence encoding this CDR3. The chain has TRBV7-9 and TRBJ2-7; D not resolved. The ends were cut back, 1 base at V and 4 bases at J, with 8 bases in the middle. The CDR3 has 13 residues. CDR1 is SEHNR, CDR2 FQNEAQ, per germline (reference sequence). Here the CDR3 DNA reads TGTGCCAGCAGCTTAGTATCCGGGTACGAGCAGTACTTC. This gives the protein CASSLVSGYEQYF.